What follows is one T cell receptor beta chain and its context. What it binds is unknown. The sample is drawn from a study of CD8 T cells in ankylosing spondylitis. Study-level points and caveats: Matched ankylosing spondylitis synovial fluid reportedly contained a significantly enriched population of disease-linked clones. Existing reports had already noted some motif variants in reactive arthritis synovial fluid and blood.

Each CDR3 protein is one row after TCRdb ran MiXCR on the 5' RACE reads. The top ten hold nearly 60% of the sample, which has 84,000 or so distinct CDR3 sequences, more than 25% seen once. CDR3 length: 14 residues. The germline CDR1 and CDR2 sequences are LGHDT and YNNKEL (reference sequence). With 3 bases clipped from V and 8 bases from J, the junction kept 9 bases outside the gene matches. This receptor was identified in a male donor with ankylosing spondylitis or in good health (not recorded which). V gene TRBV3-1 combines with J gene TRBJ1-1; TRBD1 agrees at 7 bases. The sequenced material came from blood, either unsorted or a sorted T cell fraction (not recorded which). The CDR3 DNA reads as TGTGCCAGCAGCCAGTCCAGGGGGTCTACAGAAGCTTTCTTT. Its protein is CASSQSRGSTEAFF.